The clone carrying this T cell receptor (beta chain) has only a few counts. This sample is drawn from a study of T cells in Graves' hyperthyroidism and ophthalmopathy. Uncontrolled infection, other autoimmune disease, pregnancy or lactation disqualified patients from enrolment. The ends were cut back, 4 bases at V and 2 bases at J, with 11 bases in the middle. CDR1 and CDR2 (germline): MDHEN, SYDVKM. The CDR3 consists of 14 residues. The investigators amplified TCR beta CDR3 regions from RNA transcripts. HTBI primers were employed in a first-round RT-PCR of the TCR CDR3. TCRdb reprocessed the multiplex PCR reads via MiXCR and lists one record per CDR3 protein. The sample consists of fewer than 550,000 distinct CDR3 sequences, roughly 14% of them appearing once.

The chain is built from TRBV28 and TRBJ1-2, with D uncertain. The TCR was taken from a woman under 30 with Graves' hyperthyroidism. Sample: blood. CDR3 sequence (DNA): TGTGCCAGCAGTTACCATACACTAAACTATGGCTACACCTTC. Translation: CASSYHTLNYGYTF.